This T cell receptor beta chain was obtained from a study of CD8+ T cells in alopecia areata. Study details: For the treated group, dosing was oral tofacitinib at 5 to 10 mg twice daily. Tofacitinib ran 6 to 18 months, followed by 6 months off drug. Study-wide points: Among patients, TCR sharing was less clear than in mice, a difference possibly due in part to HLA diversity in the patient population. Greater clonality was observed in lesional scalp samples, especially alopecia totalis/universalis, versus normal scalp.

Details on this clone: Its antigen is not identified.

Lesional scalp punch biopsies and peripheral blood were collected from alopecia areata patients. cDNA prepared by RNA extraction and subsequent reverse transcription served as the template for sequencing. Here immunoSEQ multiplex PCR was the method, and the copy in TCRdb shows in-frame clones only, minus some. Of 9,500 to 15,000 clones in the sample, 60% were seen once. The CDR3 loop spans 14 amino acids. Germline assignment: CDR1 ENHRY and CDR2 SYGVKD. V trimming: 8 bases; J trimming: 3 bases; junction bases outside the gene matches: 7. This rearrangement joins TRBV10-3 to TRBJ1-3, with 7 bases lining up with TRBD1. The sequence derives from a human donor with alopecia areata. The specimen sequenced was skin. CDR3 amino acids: CAIRQGSFGNTIYF. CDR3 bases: TGTGCCATCCGACAGGGAAGCTTTGGAAACACCATATATTTT.